This T cell receptor beta chain stems from a study of blood T cells in healthy people across ages. Germline loops: CDR1 PRHDT, CDR2 FYEKMQ (reference sequence). This CDR3 has 14 residues. V was cut by 5 bases and J by 2 bases, with 12 bases left in between. Then a second PCR, running roughly 7 to 11 cycles, was carried out with a sample-barcoded 5' primer and a J-beta primer mix. Every cDNA was tagged by a template-switch adaptor with 12 random nucleotides. MiXCR was run by TCRdb on the 5' RACE reads, yielding one entry per CDR3 protein. The sample has fewer than 2,000,000 distinct CDR3 sequences; roughly two fifths are singletons.

The clonotype originates from a human donor in good health. Sequencing used blood. The chain links TRBV13 to TRBJ1-1, with D perhaps matching TRBD1 (5 bases). CDR3 DNA sequence: TGTGCCAGCAGCCCATGGGGCCCTAACACTGAAGCTTTCTTT. Encoded protein: CASSPWGPNTEAFF.